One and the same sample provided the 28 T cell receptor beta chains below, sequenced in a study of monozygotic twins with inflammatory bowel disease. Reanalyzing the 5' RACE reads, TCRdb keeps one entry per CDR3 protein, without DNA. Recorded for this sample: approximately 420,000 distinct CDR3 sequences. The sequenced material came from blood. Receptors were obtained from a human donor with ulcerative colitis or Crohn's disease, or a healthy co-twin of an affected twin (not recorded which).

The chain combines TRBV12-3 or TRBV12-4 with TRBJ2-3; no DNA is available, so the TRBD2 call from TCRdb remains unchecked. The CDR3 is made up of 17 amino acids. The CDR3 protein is CASSPRLAGVFTDTQYF.

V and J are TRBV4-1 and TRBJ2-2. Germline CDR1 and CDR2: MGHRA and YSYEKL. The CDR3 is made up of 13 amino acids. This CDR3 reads CASSRPGNGELFF.

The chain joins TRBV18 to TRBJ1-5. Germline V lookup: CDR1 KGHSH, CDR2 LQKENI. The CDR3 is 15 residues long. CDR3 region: CASSPYNIGNQPQHF.

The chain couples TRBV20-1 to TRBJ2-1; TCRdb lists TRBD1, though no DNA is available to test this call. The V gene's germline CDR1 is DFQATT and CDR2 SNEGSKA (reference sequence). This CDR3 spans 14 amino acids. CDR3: CSASPPENLHAQFF.

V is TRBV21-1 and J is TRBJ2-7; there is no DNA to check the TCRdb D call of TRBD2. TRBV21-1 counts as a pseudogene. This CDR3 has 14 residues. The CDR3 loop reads CASSSLAGGGEQYF.

The CDR3 here is CSARVDDLETQYF. The chain combines TRBV20-1 with TRBJ2-5. This CDR3 has 13 residues. Germline V gives CDR1 DFQATT, CDR2 SNEGSKA (reference sequence).

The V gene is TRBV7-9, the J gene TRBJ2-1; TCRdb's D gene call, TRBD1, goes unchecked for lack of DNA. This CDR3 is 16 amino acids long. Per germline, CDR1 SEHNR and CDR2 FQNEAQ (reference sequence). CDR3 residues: CASSNSGGSSYNEQFF.

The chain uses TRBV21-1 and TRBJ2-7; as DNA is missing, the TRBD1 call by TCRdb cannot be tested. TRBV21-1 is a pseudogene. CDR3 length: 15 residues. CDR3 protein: CASSKVVGGGDEQYF.

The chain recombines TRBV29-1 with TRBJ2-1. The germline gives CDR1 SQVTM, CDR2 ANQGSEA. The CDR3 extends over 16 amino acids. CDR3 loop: CSVEGHGRSSYNEQFF.

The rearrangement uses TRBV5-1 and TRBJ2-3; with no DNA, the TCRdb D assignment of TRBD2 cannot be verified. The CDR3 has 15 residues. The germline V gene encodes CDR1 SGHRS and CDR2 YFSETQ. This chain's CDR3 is CASSSAGGWTDTQYF.

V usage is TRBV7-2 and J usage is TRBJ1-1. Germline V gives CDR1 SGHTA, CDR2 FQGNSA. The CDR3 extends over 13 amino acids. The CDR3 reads CASSRELFTEAFF.

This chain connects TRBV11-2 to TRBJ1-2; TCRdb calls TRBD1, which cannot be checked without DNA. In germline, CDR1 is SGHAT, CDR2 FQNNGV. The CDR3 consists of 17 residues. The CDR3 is CASSLDFRDRGAHGYTF.

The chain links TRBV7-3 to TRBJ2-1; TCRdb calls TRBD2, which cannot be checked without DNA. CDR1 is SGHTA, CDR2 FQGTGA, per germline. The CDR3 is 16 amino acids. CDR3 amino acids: CASSTPRTSGINEQFF.

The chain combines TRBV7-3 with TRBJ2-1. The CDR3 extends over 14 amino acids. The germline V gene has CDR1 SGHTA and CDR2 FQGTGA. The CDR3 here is CASSPFTSYNEQFF.

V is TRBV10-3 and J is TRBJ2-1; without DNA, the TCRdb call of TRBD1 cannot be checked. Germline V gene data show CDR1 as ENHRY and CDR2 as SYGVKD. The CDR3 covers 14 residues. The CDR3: CASLDSSTYNEQFF.

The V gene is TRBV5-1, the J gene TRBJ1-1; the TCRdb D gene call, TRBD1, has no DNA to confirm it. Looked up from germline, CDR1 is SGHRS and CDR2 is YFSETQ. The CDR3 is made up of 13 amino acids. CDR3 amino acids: CASSLTGATEAFF.

This CDR3 is CASSQDSGANVLTF. The chain employs TRBV18 and TRBJ2-6. Germline lookup yields CDR1 KGHSH and CDR2 LQKENI. CDR3 size: 14 residues.

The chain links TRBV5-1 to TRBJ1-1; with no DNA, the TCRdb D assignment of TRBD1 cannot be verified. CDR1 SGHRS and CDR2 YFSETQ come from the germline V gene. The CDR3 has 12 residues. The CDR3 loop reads CASSLDQGRAFF.

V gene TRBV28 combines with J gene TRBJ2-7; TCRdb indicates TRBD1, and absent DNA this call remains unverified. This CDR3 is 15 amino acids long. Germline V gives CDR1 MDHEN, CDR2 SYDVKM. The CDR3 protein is CASSPGQGFRYEQYF. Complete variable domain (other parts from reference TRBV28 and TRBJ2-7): DVKVTQSSRYLVKRTGEKVFLECVQDMDHENMFWYRQDPGLGLRLIYFSYDVKMKEKGDIPEGYSVSREKKERFSLILESASTNQTSMYLCASSPGQGFRYEQYFGPGTRLTVT.

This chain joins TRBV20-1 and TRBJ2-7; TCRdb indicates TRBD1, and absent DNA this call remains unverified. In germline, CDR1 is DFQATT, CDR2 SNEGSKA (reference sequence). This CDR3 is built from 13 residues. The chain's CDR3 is CSAALTGSYEQYF.

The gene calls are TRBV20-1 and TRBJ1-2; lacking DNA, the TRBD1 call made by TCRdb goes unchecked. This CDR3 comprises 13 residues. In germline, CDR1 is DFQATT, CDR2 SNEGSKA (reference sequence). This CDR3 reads CSAARQTIFEGTF.

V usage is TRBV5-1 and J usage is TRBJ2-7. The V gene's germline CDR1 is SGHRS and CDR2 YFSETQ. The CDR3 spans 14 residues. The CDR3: CASSLEWSSYEQYF.

The CDR3 sequence is CASSRQGGAGELFF. The gene calls are TRBV12-3 or TRBV12-4 and TRBJ2-2; TCRdb's D call of TRBD1 is untestable without DNA. The CDR3 has 14 amino acids.

CDR3 sequence: CASSIADSPLHF. V usage is TRBV19 and J usage is TRBJ1-6. The CDR3 contains 12 residues. Germline V lookup: CDR1 LNHDA, CDR2 SQIVND (reference sequence).

The CDR3 sequence: CASRPVQGGETQYF. This chain joins TRBV12-3 or TRBV12-4 and TRBJ2-5; the TCRdb D gene call, TRBD1, has no DNA to confirm it. The CDR3 is made up of 14 amino acids.

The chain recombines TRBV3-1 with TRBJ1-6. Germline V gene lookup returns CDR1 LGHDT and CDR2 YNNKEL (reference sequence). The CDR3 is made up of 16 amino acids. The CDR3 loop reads CASSRLGGSKNSPLHF.

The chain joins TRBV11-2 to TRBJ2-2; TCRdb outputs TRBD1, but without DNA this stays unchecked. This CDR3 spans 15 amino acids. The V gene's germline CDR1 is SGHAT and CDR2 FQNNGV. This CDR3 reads CASSLGLWGSGELFF.

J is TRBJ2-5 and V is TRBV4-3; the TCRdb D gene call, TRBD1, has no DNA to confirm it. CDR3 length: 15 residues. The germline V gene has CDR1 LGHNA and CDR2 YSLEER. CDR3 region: CASSQDRTGTRTQYF.